The present T cell receptor beta chain was sequenced within a study of blood T cell repertoires in COVID-19. Study details: The samples span acute and convalescent COVID-19 from the United States, Italy and Spain. PBMCs, B-cell-depleted T cells, or T cells provided the cDNA or gDNA that made up the material.

As handled by the study authors: It was from reference gene primer amplification that nucleated cell counts were estimated. The table came from immunoSEQ multiplex PCR; TCRdb's copy has only in-frame clones and leaves some out. The V and J calls and clone size are taken from that table; D and trimming were inferred from the DNA. Of tens of thousands of clones in the sample, roughly 80% are singletons; the top ten hold just over 3%. Trimming cost V 4 bases and J 1 base, with 16 bases left between them. Germline CDR1 and CDR2: LGHNA and YSLEER. This CDR3 contains 16 residues. A Seattle source enrolled patients during active infection and followed them longitudinally.

This sequence joins TRBV4-3 and TRBJ1-1; D is undetermined. This sequence originates from a man aged 70-80 years with COVID-19, enrolled during active disease. The source material was peripheral blood. CDR3 in amino acids: CASSLYARAGNTEAFF. The CDR3 DNA is TGCGCCAGCAGCCTCTATGCCCGAGCAGGGAACACTGAAGCTTTCTTT.